This T cell receptor (beta chain) appears in the sequencing data of a study of neoadjuvant nivolumab and ipilimumab in lung cancer. Study-level findings and limits: Only a single major-pathologic-response sample was available for clonality analysis. Resected tumors had greater TCR richness and clonality than uninvolved lung. From pretherapy to surgery, tumor richness and clonality rose with dual therapy.

Only in-frame clones appear in the TCRdb table, and some are missing; sequencing was by immunoSEQ multiplex PCR. This sample has 4,500 to 5,000 clones, with around 79% found just once. About this clone itself: The antigen remains undetermined.

Trimming stripped 1 base from V and 2 bases from J, with 6 bases between. Germline CDR1 reads PRHDT; CDR2 reads FYEKMQ (reference sequence). This CDR3 is built from 14 residues. The chain carries TRBV13 and TRBJ2-1; D is undetermined. Source: tumor tissue, taken after neoadjuvant nivolumab, alone or with ipilimumab, at or shortly before surgery. The clonotype was recovered from an adult with non-small cell lung cancer. DNA of the CDR3: TGTGCCAGCAGCTTAGTAGGGACCTACAATGAGCAGTTCTTC. Protein sequence: CASSLVGTYNEQFF. Drawing the rest from reference TRBV13 and TRBJ2-1, the complete variable domain is AAGVIQSPRHLIKEKRETATLKCYPIPRHDTVYWYQQGPGQDPQFLISFYEKMQSDKGSIPDRFSAQQFSDYHSELNMSSLELGDSALYFCASSLVGTYNEQFFGPGTRLTVL.